A single sample gave rise to the 13 T cell receptor beta chains below, sequenced in a study of T cell responses to AZD1222 COVID-19 vaccine. The assay was immunoSEQ multiplex PCR, and TCRdb's table has in-frame clones only and misses some. The profile shows approximately 100,000 clones, 85% to 90% of them singletons. Source: peripheral blood, taken on day 0 of AZD1222 vaccination. The receptors derive from an adult in good health.

This clone was observed a handful of times. The rearrangement uses TRBV14 and TRBJ1-1, with 9 bases fitting TRBD1. The ends lost 6 bases at V and 1 base at J; junction bases unmatched: 3. Germline loops: CDR1 SGHDN, CDR2 FVKESK. This CDR3 comprises 14 residues. The CDR3 DNA sequence: TGTGCCAGCAGACGGACAGGGGAGAACACTGAAGCTTTCTTT. It specifies CASRRTGENTEAFF.

The chain recombines TRBV6-1 with TRBJ2-7; 11 positions match TRBD2. CDR3 length: 17 amino acids. V lost 2 bases to trimming and J lost 3 bases; unmatched junction nucleotides: 9. Germline V gene sequence: CDR1 MNHNS, CDR2 SASEGT. CDR3 sequence (DNA): TGTGCCAGCAGTGAAAGCAGGGTAGCGGGAGGGCTCTACGAGCAGTACTTC. Protein product: CASSESRVAGGLYEQYF.

This sequence joins TRBV27 and TRBJ2-2; D is unresolved. The V gene lost 7 bases and the J gene lost 4 bases, with 7 bases spanning the gap. CDR1 and CDR2 from the germline V gene are MNHEY and SMNVEV (reference sequence). CDR3 length: 12 residues. CDR3 sequence: CASTPPTGELFF. The CDR3, as DNA: TGTGCCAGCACCCCACCCACCGGGGAGCTGTTTTTT.

In this sample, this clone turned up once. V usage is TRBV5-6 and J usage is TRBJ2-3; TRBD1 agrees at 12 bases. The CDR3 loop spans 15 amino acids. CDR1 and CDR2 (germline): SGHDT, YYEEEE. V shed 3 bases and J 5 bases; nucleotides not matched to a gene: 4. The DNA of the CDR3 is TGTGCCAGCAGCTCCGGGACAGGGGGCATAGATACGCAGTATTTT. Translation gives CASSSGTGGIDTQYF.

This clone was recorded only once. The rearrangement uses TRBV28 and TRBJ2-7, with D tentatively TRBD2 (5 bases). This CDR3 has 11 residues. CDR1 and CDR2 (germline): MDHEN, SYDVKM. Trimming took off 7 bases at V and 5 bases at J, with 9 bases between the two ends. This CDR3 reads CASIRRDEQYF. The CDR3 DNA follows: TGTGCCAGCATACGGCGGGACGAGCAGTACTTC.

In its sample, this clone was seen a few times. The chain links TRBV3-1 (or the pseudogene TRBV3-2) to TRBJ2-7; 11 bases match TRBD2. V lost 4 bases to trimming and J lost 6 bases; unmatched junction nucleotides: 11. The CDR3 covers 16 residues. CDR1 and CDR2 (germline): LGHDT, YNNKEL (reference sequence). CDR3 DNA sequence: TGTGCCAGCAGCCCATCCGGTTTAGCGGGGGGGCCCGAGCAGTACTTC. This translates into CASSPSGLAGGPEQYF.

The chain combines TRBV27 with TRBJ1-1, with no clear D. The CDR3 sequence is 16 residues long. With 6 bases removed from V and 2 bases from J, the gap between germline ends came to 19 bases. CDR1 and CDR2 from the germline V gene are MNHEY and SMNVEV (reference sequence). The CDR3 region has the DNA TGTGCCAGCAGCCTTGCCCTCGTTAAAAAAAACACTGAAGCTTTCTTT. It translates to CASSLALVKKNTEAFF.

V gene TRBV5-1 combines with J gene TRBJ1-1; 7 bases are a match to TRBD1. Losses at the gene ends were 5 bases for V and 2 bases for J; bases not matched to a gene: 12. This CDR3 is 16 amino acids long. The V gene's germline CDR1 is SGHRS and CDR2 YFSETQ. The CDR3 spells CASSSNPGQKNTEAFF. The CDR3 DNA sequence: TGCGCCAGCAGTTCCAATCCGGGACAGAAAAACACTGAAGCTTTCTTT.

The rearrangement joins TRBV7-9 to TRBJ2-7, with TRBD2 as a possible D gene (5 bases). This CDR3 comprises 14 residues. V was cut by 5 bases and J by 3 bases, with 14 bases left in between. CDR1 is SEHNR and CDR2 is FQNEAQ in the germline V gene (reference sequence). CDR3: CASSPRDEDYEQYF. For the CDR3, the DNA is TGTGCCAGCAGCCCCCGGGATGAGGACTACGAGCAGTACTTC. The whole variable domain, filled in from reference TRBV7-9 and TRBJ2-7, reads DTGVSQNPRHKITKRGQNVTFRCDPISEHNRLYWYRQTLGQGPEFLTYFQNEAQLEKSRLLSDRFSAERPKGSFSTLEIQRTEQGDSAMYLCASSPRDEDYEQYFGPGTRLTVT.

This clone came up once. The chain joins TRBV13 to TRBJ1-6, with D possibly matching TRBD1 (5 bases). The germline gives CDR1 PRHDT, CDR2 FYEKMQ (reference sequence). V was clipped by 7 bases and J by 9 bases, with 16 bases between them. The CDR3 extends over 14 amino acids. The chain's CDR3 is CASTARGGSSPLHF. In nucleotides, the CDR3 is TGTGCCAGCACCGCTCGTGGGGGGAGTTCACCCCTCCACTTT. The full variable domain, its missing parts supplied by reference TRBV13 and TRBJ1-6, is AAGVIQSPRHLIKEKRETATLKCYPIPRHDTVYWYQQGPGQDPQFLISFYEKMQSDKGSIPDRFSAQQFSDYHSELNMSSLELGDSALYFCASTARGGSSPLHFGNGTRLTVT.

V usage is TRBV5-1 and J usage is TRBJ2-1, with 7 bases aligning to TRBD1. CDR3 length: 16 amino acids. Germline CDR1 SGHRS, CDR2 YFSETQ. V trimming: 1 base; J trimming: 1 base; junction bases outside the gene matches: 5. The DNA of the CDR3 is TGCGCCAGCAGCTTGCGAGGGGGCGAGTCCTACAATGAGCAGTTCTTC. It is translated as CASSLRGGESYNEQFF.

The gene calls are TRBV6-4 and TRBJ2-1; 11 nucleotides agree with TRBD2. Germline CDR1 is MRHNA and CDR2 is SNTAGT. This CDR3 is 15 amino acids long. Losses at the gene ends were 3 bases for V and 7 bases for J; bases not matched to a gene: 5. The chain's CDR3 is CASSEGLAALNEQFF. In DNA form, the CDR3 reads TGTGCCAGCAGTGAGGGACTAGCGGCCCTAAATGAGCAGTTCTTC.

Of note for this clone: At one end, the junction sequence differs from germline, possibly due to a read error. This chain joins TRBV28 and TRBJ1-2; possible D gene TRBD1, 6 bases. This CDR3 is 13 amino acids long. The V gene's germline CDR1 is MDHEN and CDR2 SYDVKM. Here the CDR3 DNA reads TGTGCCAGCAGTTTACCCGACAGGAGCTTTTGGGCCTTC. Its protein is CASSLPDRSFWAF.